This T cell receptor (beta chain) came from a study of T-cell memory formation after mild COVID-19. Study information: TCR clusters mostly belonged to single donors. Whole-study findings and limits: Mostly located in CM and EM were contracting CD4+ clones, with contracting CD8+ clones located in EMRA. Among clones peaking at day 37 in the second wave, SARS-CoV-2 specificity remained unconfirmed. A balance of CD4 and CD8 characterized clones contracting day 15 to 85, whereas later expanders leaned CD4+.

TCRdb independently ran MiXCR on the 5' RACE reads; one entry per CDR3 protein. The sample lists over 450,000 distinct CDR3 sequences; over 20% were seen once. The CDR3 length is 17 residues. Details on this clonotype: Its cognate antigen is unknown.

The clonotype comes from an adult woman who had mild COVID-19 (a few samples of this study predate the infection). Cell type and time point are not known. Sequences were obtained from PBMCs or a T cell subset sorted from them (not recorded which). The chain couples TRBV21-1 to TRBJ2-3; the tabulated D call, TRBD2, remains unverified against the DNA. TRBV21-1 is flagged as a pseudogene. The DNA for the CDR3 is TGTGCCAGCAGCAAATCCTCCCATAGCTGGGGCACAGATACGCAGTATTTT. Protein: CASSKSSHSWGTDTQYF.